What follows are 14 T cell receptor beta chains derived from one specimen sequenced in a study of cytotoxic CD8 clonotypes in ibrutinib-treated CLL. The repertoire was sequenced with immunoSEQ multiplex PCR; TCRdb's copy has only in-frame clones and lacks some. The sample consists of about 68,000 clones, approximately 71% of them appearing once. Sample: PBMCs, taken after 12 months of ibrutinib treatment. These receptors all come from a human donor with chronic lymphocytic leukemia.

This clone turned up a few times. This chain joins TRBV7-2 and TRBJ2-5, with D maybe TRBD2 (6 bases). The germline CDR1 and CDR2 sequences are SGHTA and FQGNSA. Between the trimmed V and J ends, which lost 5 bases and 5 bases, there was a span of 15 bases. There are 14 residues in the CDR3. The CDR3 loop reads CASSRDRAGETQYF. The CDR3 region has the DNA TGTGCCAGCAGCCGGGATAGGGCGGGGGAGACCCAGTACTTC.

V is TRBV27 and J is TRBJ1-5; 9 bases align to TRBD1. Germline lookup yields CDR1 MNHEY and CDR2 SMNVEV (reference sequence). V lost 5 bases, J lost 5 bases, and 4 bases stayed unmatched. The CDR3 spans 14 residues. CDR3 DNA: TGTGCCAGCAGTCCCGGGACAGGGTATCAGCCCCAGCATTTT. Protein sequence: CASSPGTGYQPQHF.

This chain connects TRBV4-2 to TRBJ2-7, with 7 bases matching TRBD2. The CDR3 totals 16 residues. The germline gives CDR1 LGHNA, CDR2 YNFKEQ. The trim removed 1 base at V and 6 bases at J, leaving 12 bases unmatched. CDR3 sequence reads: CASSQGGGLGVREQYF. Here the CDR3 DNA reads TGTGCCAGCAGCCAAGGGGGCGGACTAGGTGTACGCGAGCAGTACTTC.

This chain connects TRBV5-1 to TRBJ2-7; a possible D gene is TRBD1 (6 bases). CDR3 length: 13 amino acids. Trimming left V 4 bases short and J 9 bases short, with 17 bases between. Germline-derived CDR1 and CDR2 are SGHRS and YFSETQ. DNA for the CDR3: TGCGCCAGCAGCCCTGCCGACAGGTCCAGGCAGTACTTC. Protein sequence: CASSPADRSRQYF.

This clone has a handful of counts. V is TRBV9 and J is TRBJ1-1; D gene unclear. V lost 0 bases, J lost 4 bases, and 10 bases lay in between. The CDR3 has 14 amino acids. Germline loops: CDR1 SGDLS, CDR2 YYNGEE. CDR3 in DNA: TGTGCCAGCAGCGTAGAGTGGATTCCCACTGAAGCTTTCTTT. As protein: CASSVEWIPTEAFF.

This chain uses TRBV28 with TRBJ1-2, with D possibly TRBD1 on 6 matching bases. V dropped 6 bases and J dropped 7 bases, with 12 bases sitting between them. Germline CDR1 and CDR2: MDHEN and SYDVKM. The CDR3 is made up of 12 amino acids. CDR3 nucleotides: TGTGCCAGCAGCCGGACAGCAAGTGGCTACACCTTC. Amino acids: CASSRTASGYTF.

The rearrangement joins TRBV11-2 to TRBJ1-1, with no clear D. Per the germline V gene, CDR1 is SGHAT and CDR2 is FQNNGV. The CDR3 is 13 residues long. The V and J ends lost 5 bases and 0 bases respectively, with 7 bases between them. The DNA of the CDR3 is TGTGCCAGCAGCCTTTCCATGAACACTGAAGCTTTCTTT. Protein product: CASSLSMNTEAFF.

The chain couples TRBV30 to TRBJ2-5, with 9 bases aligning to TRBD2. The length of the CDR3 is 12 residues. The germline V gene has CDR1 GTSNPN and CDR2 SVGIG (reference sequence). Germline trimming cut 6 bases from V and 5 bases from J; bases unmatched to any gene: 4. CDR3: CACTSGRETQYF. The CDR3 DNA follows: TGTGCCTGTACTAGCGGGCGTGAGACCCAGTACTTC.

This chain connects TRBV5-8 to TRBJ1-3; tentatively, D is TRBD1 (5 bases). Per the germline V gene, CDR1 is SGHTS and CDR2 is YDEGEE. V lost 0 bases and J lost 9, with 13 bases in between. The CDR3 length is 14 residues. The CDR3 is CASSLVTGERTIYF. The CDR3 nucleotides are TGTGCCAGCAGCTTGGTCACGGGGGAACGCACCATATATTTT.

The chain is built from TRBV5-6 and TRBJ1-2, with 8 bases fitting TRBD1. Per germline, CDR1 SGHDT and CDR2 YYEEEE. The trim removed 0 bases at V and 2 bases at J, leaving 6 bases unmatched. The CDR3 is 16 residues long. In DNA form, the CDR3 reads TGTGCCAGCAGCTTGGGGACAGGGATAAGAAACTATGGCTACACCTTC. It yields the protein CASSLGTGIRNYGYTF.

The chain recombines TRBV30 with TRBJ2-5; 7 bases match TRBD1. This CDR3 region has 14 residues. CDR1 is GTSNPN, CDR2 SVGIG, per germline (reference sequence). The junction had 4 bases not matched to a gene; V was cut back by 1 base and J by 2 bases. Here the CDR3 reads CAWSAGQRQETQYF. CDR3 nucleotide sequence: TGTGCCTGGAGTGCGGGACAGCGACAAGAGACCCAGTACTTC. The full variable domain, rest sourced from reference TRBV30 and TRBJ2-5, is SQTIHQWPATLVQPVGSPLSLECTVEGTSNPNLYWYRQAAGRGLQLLFYSVGIGQISSEVPQNLSASRPQDRQFILSSKKLLLSDSGFYLCAWSAGQRQETQYFGPGTRLLVL.

This chain joins TRBV11-2 and TRBJ2-2; D unresolved. Germline V gene lookup returns CDR1 SGHAT and CDR2 FQNNGV. V lost 7 bases and J 3 bases, leaving 15 bases between the germline ends. This CDR3 has 15 residues. CDR3 coding DNA: TGTGCCAGCAACAGAGAAGGCCTTTACACCGGGGAGCTGTTTTTT. It codes for CASNREGLYTGELFF.

V gene TRBV27 combines with J gene TRBJ2-2, with no clear D. The CDR3 totals 13 residues. Deletions cut 2 bases from V and 8 bases from J, with 9 bases between. Germline CDR1 MNHEY, CDR2 SMNVEV (reference sequence). Here the CDR3 DNA reads TGTGCCAGCAGTTTAAATGCTGGGGGGGAGCTGTTTTTT. This encodes CASSLNAGGELFF.

V is TRBV6-1 and J is TRBJ1-3; possible D gene TRBD1, 6 bases. V was clipped by 4 bases and J by 3 bases, with 19 bases between them. The germline V gene encodes CDR1 MNHNS and CDR2 SASEGT. The CDR3 is made up of 17 amino acids. CDR3 sequence reads: CASSGGAGAGFGNTIYF. The CDR3 region has the DNA TGTGCCAGCAGTGGCGGGGCAGGGGCTGGATTTGGAAACACCATATATTTT.